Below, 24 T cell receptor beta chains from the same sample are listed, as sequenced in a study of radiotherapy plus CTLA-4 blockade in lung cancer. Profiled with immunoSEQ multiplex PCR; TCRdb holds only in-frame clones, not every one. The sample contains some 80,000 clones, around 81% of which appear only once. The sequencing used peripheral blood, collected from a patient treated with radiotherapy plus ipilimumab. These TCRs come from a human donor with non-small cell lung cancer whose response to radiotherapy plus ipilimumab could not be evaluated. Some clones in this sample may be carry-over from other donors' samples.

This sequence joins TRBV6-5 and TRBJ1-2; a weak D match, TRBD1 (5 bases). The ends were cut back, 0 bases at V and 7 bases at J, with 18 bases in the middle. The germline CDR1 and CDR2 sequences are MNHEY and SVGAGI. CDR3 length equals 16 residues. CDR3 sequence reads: CASSYSAVGGSGGYTF. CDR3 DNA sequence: TGTGCCAGCAGTTACTCTGCGGTCGGGGGGAGCGGTGGCTACACCTTC.

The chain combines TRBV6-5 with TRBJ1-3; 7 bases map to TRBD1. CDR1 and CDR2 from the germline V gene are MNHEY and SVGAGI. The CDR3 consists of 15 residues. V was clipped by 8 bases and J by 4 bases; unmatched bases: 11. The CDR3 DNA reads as TGTGCCAGCCGTAGGGGACAGTCGAACGGAAACACCATATATTTT. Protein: CASRRGQSNGNTIYF.

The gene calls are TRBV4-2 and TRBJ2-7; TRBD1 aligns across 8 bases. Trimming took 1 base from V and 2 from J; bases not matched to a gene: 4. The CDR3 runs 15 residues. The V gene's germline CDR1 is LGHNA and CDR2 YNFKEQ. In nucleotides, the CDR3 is TGTGCCAGCAGCCAAGTCGGGACAGGACCCTACGAGCAGTACTTC. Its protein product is CASSQVGTGPYEQYF.

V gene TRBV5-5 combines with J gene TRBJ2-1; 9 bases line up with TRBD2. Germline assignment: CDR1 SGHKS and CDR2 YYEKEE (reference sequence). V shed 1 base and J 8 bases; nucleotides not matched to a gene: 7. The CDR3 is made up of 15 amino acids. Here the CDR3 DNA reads TGTGCCAGCAGCTTGATGGCTAGCGGGGCGGATGAGCAGTTCTTC. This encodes CASSLMASGADEQFF.

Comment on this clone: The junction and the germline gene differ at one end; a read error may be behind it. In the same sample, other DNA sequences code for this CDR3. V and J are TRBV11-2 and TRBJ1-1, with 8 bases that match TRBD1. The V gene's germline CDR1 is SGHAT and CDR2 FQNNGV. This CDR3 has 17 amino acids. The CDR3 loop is CASSPRQGLALNTEAFF. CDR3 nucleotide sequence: TGTGCCAGCAGCCCGCGACAGGGGCTTGCCCTGAACACCGAAGCTTTCTTT.

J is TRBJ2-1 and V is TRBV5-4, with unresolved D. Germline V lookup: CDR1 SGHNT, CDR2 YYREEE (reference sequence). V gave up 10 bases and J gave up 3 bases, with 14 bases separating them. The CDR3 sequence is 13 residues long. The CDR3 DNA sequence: TGTGCCTTGGGCCGGCTGTTCTACAATGAGCAGTTCTTC. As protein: CALGRLFYNEQFF.

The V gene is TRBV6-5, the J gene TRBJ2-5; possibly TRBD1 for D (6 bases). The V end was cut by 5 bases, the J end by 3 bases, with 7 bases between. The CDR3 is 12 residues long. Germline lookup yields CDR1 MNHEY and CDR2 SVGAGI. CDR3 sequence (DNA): TGTGCCAGCAGTCCAGGGGAAGAGACCCAGTACTTC. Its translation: CASSPGEETQYF.

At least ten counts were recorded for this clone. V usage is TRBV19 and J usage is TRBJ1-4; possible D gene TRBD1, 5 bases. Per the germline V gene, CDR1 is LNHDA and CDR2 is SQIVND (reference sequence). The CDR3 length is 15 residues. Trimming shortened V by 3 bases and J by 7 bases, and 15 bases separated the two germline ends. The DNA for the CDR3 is TGTGCCAGTAGTATCCGAAGGGGCGTGGGTGAAAAACTGTTTTTT. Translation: CASSIRRGVGEKLFF.

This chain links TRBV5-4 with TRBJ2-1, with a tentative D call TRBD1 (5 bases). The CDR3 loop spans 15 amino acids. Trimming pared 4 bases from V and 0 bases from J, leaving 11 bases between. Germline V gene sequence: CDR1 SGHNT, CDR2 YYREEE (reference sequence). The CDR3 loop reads CASSVRVGSYNEQFF. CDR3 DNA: TGTGCCAGCAGCGTCAGGGTCGGCTCCTACAATGAGCAGTTCTTC.

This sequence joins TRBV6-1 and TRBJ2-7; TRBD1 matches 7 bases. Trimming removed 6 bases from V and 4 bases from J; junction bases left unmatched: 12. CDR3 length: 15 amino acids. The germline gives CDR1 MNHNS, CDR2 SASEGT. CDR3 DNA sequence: TGTGCCAGCAGAAGAACAGGGGACCCCACTTACGAGCAGTACTTC. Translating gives CASRRTGDPTYEQYF.

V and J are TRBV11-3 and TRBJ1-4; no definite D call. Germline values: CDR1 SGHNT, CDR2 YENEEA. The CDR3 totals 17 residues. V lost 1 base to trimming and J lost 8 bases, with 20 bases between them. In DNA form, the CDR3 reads TGTGCCAGCAGCTTAGTAGGTCAGGTGAGCAGGCAAGAAAAACTGTTTTTT. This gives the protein CASSLVGQVSRQEKLFF. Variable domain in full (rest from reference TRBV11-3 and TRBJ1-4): EAGVVQSPRYKIIEKKQPVAFWCNPISGHNTLYWYLQNLGQGPELLIRYENEEAVDDSQLPKDRFSAERLKGVDSTLKIQPAELGDSAVYLCASSLVGQVSRQEKLFFGSGTQLSVL.

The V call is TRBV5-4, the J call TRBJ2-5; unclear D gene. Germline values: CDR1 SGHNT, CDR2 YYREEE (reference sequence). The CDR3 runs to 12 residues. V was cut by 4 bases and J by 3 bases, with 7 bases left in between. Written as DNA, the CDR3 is TGTGCCAGCAGCCTGGCGGAAGAGACCCAGTACTTC. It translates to CASSLAEETQYF.

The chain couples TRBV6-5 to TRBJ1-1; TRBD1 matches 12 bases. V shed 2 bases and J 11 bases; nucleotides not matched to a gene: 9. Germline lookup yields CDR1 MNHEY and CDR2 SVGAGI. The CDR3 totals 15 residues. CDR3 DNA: TGTGCCAGCAGTTACGGGACAGGGGGCGACGCCTCCGCTTTCTTT. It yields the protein CASSYGTGGDASAFF.

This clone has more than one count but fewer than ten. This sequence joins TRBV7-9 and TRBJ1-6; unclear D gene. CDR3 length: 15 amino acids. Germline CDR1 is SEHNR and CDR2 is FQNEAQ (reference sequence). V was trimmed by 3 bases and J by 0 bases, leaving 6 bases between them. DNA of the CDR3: TGTGCCAGCAGCTTGTTGAGCTCCTATAATTCACCCCTCCACTTT. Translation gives CASSLLSSYNSPLHF.

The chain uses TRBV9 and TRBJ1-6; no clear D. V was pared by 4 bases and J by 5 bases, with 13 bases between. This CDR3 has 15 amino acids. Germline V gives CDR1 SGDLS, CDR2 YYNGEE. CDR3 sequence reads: CASSLEGFHNSPLHF. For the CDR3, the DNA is TGTGCCAGCAGCCTCGAGGGTTTCCATAATTCACCCCTCCACTTT.

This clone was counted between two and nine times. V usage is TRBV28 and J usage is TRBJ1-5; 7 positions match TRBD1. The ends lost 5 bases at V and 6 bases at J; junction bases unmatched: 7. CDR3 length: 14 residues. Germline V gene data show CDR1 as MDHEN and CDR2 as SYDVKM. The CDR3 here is CASSLRGDLQPQHF. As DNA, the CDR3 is TGTGCCAGCAGTCTCAGGGGGGACCTTCAGCCCCAGCATTTT.

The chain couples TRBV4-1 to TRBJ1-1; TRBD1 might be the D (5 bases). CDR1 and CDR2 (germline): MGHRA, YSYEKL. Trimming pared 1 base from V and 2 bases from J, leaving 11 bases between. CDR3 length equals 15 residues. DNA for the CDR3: TGCGCCAGCAGCCAAGCGGGGGACGGTAACACTGAAGCTTTCTTT. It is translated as CASSQAGDGNTEAFF.

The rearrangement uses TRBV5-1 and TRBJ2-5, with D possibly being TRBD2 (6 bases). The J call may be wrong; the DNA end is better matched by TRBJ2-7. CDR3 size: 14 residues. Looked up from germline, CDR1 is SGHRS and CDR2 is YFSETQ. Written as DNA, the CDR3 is TGCGCCAGCAGCCTCGGGACTCCCTCCAGCGAGCAGTACTTC. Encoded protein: CASSLGTPSSEQYF.

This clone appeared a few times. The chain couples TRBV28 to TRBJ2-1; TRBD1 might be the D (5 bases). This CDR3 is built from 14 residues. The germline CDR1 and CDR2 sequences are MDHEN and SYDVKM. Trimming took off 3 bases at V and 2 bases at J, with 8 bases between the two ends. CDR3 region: CASSFPGTYNEQFF. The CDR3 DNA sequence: TGTGCCAGCAGTTTCCCAGGGACCTACAATGAGCAGTTCTTC.

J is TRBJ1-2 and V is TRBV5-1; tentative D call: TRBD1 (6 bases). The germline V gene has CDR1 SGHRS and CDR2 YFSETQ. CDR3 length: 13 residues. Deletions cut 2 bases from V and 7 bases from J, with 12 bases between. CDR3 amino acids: CASSFNRASGYTF. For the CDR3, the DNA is TGCGCCAGCAGCTTCAACAGGGCGAGTGGCTACACCTTC.

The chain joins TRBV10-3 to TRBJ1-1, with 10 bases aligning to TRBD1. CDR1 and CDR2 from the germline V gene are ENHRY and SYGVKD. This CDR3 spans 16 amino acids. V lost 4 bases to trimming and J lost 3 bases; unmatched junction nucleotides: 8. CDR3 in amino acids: CAISGDRGRGDTEAFF. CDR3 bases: TGTGCCATCAGTGGGGACAGGGGAAGGGGGGACACTGAAGCTTTCTTT.

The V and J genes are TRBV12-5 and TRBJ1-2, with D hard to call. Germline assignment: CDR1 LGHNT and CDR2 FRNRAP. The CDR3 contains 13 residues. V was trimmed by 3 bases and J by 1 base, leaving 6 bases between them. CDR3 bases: TGTGCTAGTGGTTTATCCCTTAACTATGGCTACACCTTC. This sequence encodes CASGLSLNYGYTF.

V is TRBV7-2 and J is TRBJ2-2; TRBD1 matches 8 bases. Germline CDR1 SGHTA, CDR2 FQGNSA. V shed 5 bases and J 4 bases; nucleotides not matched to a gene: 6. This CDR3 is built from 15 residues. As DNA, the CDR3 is TGTGCCAGCAGCCCAGGGACAGGAAGCACCGGGGAGCTGTTTTTT. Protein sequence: CASSPGTGSTGELFF.

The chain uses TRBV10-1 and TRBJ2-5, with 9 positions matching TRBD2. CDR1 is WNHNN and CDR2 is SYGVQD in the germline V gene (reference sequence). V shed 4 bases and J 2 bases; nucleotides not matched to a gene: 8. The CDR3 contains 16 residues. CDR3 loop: CASSVASGKGQETQYF. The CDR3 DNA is TGCGCCAGCAGTGTGGCTAGCGGGAAGGGACAAGAGACCCAGTACTTC.